Only a few counts were recorded for the clone carrying this T cell receptor beta chain. As yet, its antigen is unknown. The germline V gene encodes CDR1 SNHLY and CDR2 FYNNEI. There are 14 residues in the CDR3. V trimming: 6 bases; J trimming: 3 bases; junction bases outside the gene matches: 7. This entry is derived from a study of identical twins. Broader study findings: For cord blood, abundant beta clonotypes had fewer insertions, unlike memory repertoires, which showed none. Findings came from cross-sectional statistics, without long-term follow-up of donors.

It was template switching that added a universal primer site, and there were unique molecular identifiers on the cDNA. TCRdb recomputed calls from the 5' RACE reads with MiXCR, one row per CDR3 protein. The table includes over 200,000 distinct CDR3 sequences, roughly a tenth detected once. The TCR comes from a woman aged 18-35 years in good health. V usage is TRBV2 and J usage is TRBJ1-1, with 7 bases identical to TRBD1. Sample: memory (CD45RO+) T cells sorted from blood. CDR3 sequence (DNA): TGTGCCAGCAGCGCGGACAGGACGGACACTGAAGCTTTCTTT. Its protein is CASSADRTDTEAFF.